This TCR beta chain was identified during a study of T-cell reconstitution after alpha-beta-depleted transplantation in children (dated by TCRdb to about 2016). About the investigation overall: Using TCR repertoire profiling, the study quantitatively followed how T-cell immune reconstitution unfolded in children after TCRalphabeta/CD19-depleted allogeneic hematopoietic cell transplantation.

From a lookup of the germline V gene (reference sequence), CDR1 and CDR2 are MNHEY and SMNVEV. Spanning cysteine to phenylalanine, the CDR3 consists of 15 amino acids. The retained sequence is limited to the CDR3, 45 bases, with the frame set at the first base. The V and J ends are trimmed by 3 bases and 10 bases, leaving 18 bases between them. This clonotype was recorded at least ten times. Its cognate antigen has yet to be identified. The sample holds no much larger clone one base away, and base qualities are not on file. Library preparation used PCR. For sequencing, an Illumina HiSeq 2500 was employed. To normalize quantification of the TCRbeta repertoire, the TCR libraries were built with molecular barcoding that relied on unique molecular identifiers. Using fastp at Q25 and MiXCR, TCRdb reprocessed the public reads and kept productive beta chains. Entries are consolidated by CDR3 protein sequence, retaining the most common genes and DNA. The sample table contains 400,000 to 450,000 distinct CDR3 sequences; only one count was recorded for about 40% of them. The ten largest clones capture 25% to 30% of the sample.

Explained via the paper, the treatment or condition label denotes: allogeneic hematopoietic cell transplantation with graft depleted of TCRalphabeta T cells and CD19 B cells. TCRalphabeta/CD19-depleted allogeneic hematopoietic cell grafts were given to the transplant recipients, all of whom were children. Here is what the overall study found, with its caveats: In some patients, the high TCRbeta diversity seen at day 60 was put down to recipient T cells and intrathymic progenitors that had survived conditioning. Over the following months the frequencies of hyperexpanded clones went down, and after one year T-cell counts and TCRbeta diversity were mostly credited to newly produced T cells. The apparently early alphabetaT-cell count recovery about two months after transplant was reportedly dependent on only several hundred rapidly expanded clones derived from non-depleted graft cells.

The chain links TRBV27 with TRBJ1-4, with the D segment identity uncertain. The material sequenced was PBMCs, taken before TCRalphabeta/CD19-depleted stem cell transplant. The clonotype was recovered from a girl aged 2-10 years with aplastic anemia, due to receive a stem cell transplant. The DNA sequence reads TGTGCCAGCAGTTTTCTCCGGGGTTCCGACGGAAAACTGTTTTTT. Its product reads: CASSFLRGSDGKLFF.